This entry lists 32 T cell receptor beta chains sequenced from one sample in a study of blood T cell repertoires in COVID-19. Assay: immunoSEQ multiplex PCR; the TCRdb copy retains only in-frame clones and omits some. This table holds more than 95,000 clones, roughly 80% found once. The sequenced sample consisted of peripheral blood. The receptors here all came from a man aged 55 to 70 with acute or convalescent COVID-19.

In nucleotides, the CDR3 is TGTGCCTGGGCGTCTGGTGACTTGAGTGAAGATCAGCCCCAGCATTTT. This codes for CAWASGDLSEDQPQHF. The rearrangement uses TRBV30 and TRBJ1-5; D remains unclear. This CDR3 has 16 residues. The germline CDR1 and CDR2 sequences are GTSNPN and SVGIG (reference sequence). With 5 bases removed from V and 5 bases from J, the gap between germline ends came to 22 bases.

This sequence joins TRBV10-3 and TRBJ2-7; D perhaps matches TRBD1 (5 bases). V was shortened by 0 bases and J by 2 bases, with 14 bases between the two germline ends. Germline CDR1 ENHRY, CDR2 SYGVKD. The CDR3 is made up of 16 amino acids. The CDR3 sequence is CAISESIRQSTYEQYF. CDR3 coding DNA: TGTGCCATCAGTGAGTCGATCCGACAGAGCACCTACGAGCAGTACTTC.

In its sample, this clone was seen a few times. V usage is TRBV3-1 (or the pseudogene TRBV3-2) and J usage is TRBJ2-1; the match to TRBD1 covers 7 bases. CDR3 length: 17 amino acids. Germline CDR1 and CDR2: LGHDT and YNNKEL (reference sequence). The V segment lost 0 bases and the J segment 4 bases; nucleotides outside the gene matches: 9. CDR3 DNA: TGTGCCAGCAGCCAAGATTCGAGACAGGGAAATTACAATGAGCAGTTCTTC. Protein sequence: CASSQDSRQGNYNEQFF.

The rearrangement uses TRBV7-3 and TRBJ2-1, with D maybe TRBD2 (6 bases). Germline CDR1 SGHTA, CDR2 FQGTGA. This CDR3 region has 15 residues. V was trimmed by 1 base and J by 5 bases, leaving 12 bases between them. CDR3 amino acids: CASSLNSGSHNEQFF. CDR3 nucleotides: TGTGCCAGCAGCTTAAATAGCGGCAGCCACAATGAGCAGTTCTTC.

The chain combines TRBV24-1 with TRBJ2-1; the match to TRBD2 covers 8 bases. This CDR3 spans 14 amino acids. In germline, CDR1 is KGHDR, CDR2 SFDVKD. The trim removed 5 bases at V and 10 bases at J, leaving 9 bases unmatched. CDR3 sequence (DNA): TGTGCCACCAGTGGGACCGGGGGGGCGAGAGAGCAGTTCTTC. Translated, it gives CATSGTGGAREQFF.

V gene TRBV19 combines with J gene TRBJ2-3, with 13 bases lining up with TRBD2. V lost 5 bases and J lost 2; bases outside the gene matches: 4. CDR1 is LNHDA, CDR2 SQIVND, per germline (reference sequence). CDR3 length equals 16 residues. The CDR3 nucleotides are TGTGCCAGTAGTGAGGGACTAGCGGGGCTCACAGATACGCAGTATTTT. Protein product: CASSEGLAGLTDTQYF.

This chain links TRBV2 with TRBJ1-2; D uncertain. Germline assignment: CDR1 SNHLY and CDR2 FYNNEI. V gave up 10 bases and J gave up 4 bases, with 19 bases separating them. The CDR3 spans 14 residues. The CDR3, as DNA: TGTGCCACCAGGTCCGAGGTAGCGGGCTATGGCTACACCTTC. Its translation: CATRSEVAGYGYTF.

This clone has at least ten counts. In DNA, the CDR3 is TGTGCCAGCAGTTACTACCGGGACTCCTACACCTTC. It specifies CASSYYRDSYTF. The chain employs TRBV6-2 or TRBV6-3 and TRBJ1-2; maybe TRBD1 (5 bases). This CDR3 has 12 residues. Per germline, CDR1 MNHEY and CDR2 SVGEGT. V gave up 1 base and J gave up 10 bases, with 10 bases separating them.

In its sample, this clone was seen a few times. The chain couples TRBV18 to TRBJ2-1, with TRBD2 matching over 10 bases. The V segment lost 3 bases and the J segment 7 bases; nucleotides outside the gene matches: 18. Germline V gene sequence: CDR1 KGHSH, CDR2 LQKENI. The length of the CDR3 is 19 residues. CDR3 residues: CASSPQIPGLAKGRNEQFF. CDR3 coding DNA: TGTGCCAGCTCACCTCAAATACCGGGACTAGCGAAAGGTAGAAATGAGCAGTTCTTC.

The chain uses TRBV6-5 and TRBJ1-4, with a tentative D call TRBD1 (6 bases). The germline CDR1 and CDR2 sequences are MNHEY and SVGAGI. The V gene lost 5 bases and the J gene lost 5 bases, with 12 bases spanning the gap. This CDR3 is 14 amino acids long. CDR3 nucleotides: TGTGCCAGCAGTCCTGGGGACATAAATGAAAAACTGTTTTTT. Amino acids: CASSPGDINEKLFF.

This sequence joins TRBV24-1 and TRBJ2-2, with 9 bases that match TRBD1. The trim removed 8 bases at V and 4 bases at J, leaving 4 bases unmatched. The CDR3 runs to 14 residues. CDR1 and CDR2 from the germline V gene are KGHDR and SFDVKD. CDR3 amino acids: CATKGQGATGELFF. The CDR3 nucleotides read TGTGCCACCAAGGGACAGGGAGCCACCGGGGAGCTGTTTTTT.

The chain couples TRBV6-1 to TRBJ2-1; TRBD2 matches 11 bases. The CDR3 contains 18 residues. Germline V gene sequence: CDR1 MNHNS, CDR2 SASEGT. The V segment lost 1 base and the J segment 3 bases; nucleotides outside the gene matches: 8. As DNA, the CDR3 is TGTGCCAGCAGTGAAGGCGTTGTAGGACTAGCGGGCTACAATGAGCAGTTCTTC. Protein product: CASSEGVVGLAGYNEQFF.

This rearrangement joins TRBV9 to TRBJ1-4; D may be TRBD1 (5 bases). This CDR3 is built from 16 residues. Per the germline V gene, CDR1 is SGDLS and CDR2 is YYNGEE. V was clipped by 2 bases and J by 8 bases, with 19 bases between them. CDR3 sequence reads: CASSVGPGLGGEKLFF. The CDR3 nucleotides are TGTGCCAGCAGCGTCGGACCGGGACTAGGAGGCGAAAAACTGTTTTTT. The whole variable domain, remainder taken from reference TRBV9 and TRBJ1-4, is DSGVTQTPKHLITATGQRVTLRCSPRSGDLSVYWYQQSLDQGLQFLIQYYNGEERAKGNILERFSAQQFPDLHSELNLSSLELGDSALYFCASSVGPGLGGEKLFFGSGTQLSVL.

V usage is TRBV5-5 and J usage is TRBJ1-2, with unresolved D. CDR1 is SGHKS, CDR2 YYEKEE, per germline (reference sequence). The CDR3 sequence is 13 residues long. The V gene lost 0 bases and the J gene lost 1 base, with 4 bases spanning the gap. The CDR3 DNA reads TGTGCCAGCAGCTTGGACGGTAACTATGGCTACACCTTC. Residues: CASSLDGNYGYTF.

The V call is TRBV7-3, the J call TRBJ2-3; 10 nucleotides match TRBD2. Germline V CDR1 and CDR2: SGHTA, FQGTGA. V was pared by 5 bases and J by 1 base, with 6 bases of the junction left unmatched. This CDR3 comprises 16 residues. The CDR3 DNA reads TGTGCCAGCAGCCCATCCCTAGCGGGGGGCACAGATACGCAGTATTTT. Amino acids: CASSPSLAGGTDTQYF. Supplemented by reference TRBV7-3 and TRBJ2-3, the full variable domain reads GAGVSQTPSNKVTEKGKYVELRCDPISGHTALYWYRQSLGQGPEFLIYFQGTGAADDSGLPNDRFFAVRPEGSVSTLKIQRTERGDSAVYLCASSPSLAGGTDTQYFGPGTRLTVL.

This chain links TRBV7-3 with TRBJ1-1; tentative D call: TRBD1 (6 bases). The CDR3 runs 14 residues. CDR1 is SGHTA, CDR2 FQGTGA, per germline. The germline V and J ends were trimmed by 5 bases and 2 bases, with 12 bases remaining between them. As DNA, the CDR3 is TGTGCCAGCAGCATGACAGGCCCTAACACTGAAGCTTTCTTT. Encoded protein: CASSMTGPNTEAFF.

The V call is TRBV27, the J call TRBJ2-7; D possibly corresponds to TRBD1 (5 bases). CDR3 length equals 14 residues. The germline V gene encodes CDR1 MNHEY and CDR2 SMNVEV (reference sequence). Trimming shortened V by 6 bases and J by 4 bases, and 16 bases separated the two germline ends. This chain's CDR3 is CASSRTGQGYEQYF. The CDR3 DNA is TGTGCCAGCAGCCGCACGGGCCAGGGTTACGAGCAGTACTTC.

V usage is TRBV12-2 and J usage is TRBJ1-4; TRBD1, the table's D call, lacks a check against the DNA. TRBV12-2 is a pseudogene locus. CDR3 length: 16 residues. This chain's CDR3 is CASRLAGTATNEKLFF. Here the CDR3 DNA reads TGTGCAAGTCGCTTAGCCGGGACAGCAACTAATGAAAAACTGTTTTTT.

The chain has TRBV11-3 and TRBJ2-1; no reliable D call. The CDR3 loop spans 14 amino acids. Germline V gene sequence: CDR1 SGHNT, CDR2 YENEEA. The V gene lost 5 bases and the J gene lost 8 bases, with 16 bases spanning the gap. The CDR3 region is CASSKTRRLYEQFF. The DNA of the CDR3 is TGTGCCAGCAGCAAAACCCGTCGACTTTATGAGCAGTTCTTC. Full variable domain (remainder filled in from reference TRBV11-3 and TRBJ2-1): EAGVVQSPRYKIIEKKQPVAFWCNPISGHNTLYWYLQNLGQGPELLIRYENEEAVDDSQLPKDRFSAERLKGVDSTLKIQPAELGDSAVYLCASSKTRRLYEQFFGPGTRLTVL.

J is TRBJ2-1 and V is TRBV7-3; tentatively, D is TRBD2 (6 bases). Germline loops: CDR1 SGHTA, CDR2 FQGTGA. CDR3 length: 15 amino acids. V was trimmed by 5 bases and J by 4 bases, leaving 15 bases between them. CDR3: CASSPGGAGYNEQFF. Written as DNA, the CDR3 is TGTGCCAGCAGCCCAGGCGGGGCCGGATACAATGAGCAGTTCTTC.

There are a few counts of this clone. The CDR3 DNA is TGTGCCAGCCGTATACTAGCGGAAGAGCAGTTCTTC. It specifies CASRILAEEQFF. V usage is TRBV18 and J usage is TRBJ2-1, with 8 bases matching TRBD2. Germline V gene data show CDR1 as KGHSH and CDR2 as LQKENI. The CDR3 loop spans 12 amino acids. J gave up 10 bases and V 8 bases, and 7 bases lay outside the gene matches.

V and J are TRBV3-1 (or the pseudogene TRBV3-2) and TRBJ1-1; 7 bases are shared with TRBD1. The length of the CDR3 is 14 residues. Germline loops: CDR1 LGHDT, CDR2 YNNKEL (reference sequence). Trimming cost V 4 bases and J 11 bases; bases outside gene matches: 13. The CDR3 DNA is TGTGCCAGCAGCCCCGGGGACAGCGGTGCAGGCGCTTTCTTT. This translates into CASSPGDSGAGAFF.

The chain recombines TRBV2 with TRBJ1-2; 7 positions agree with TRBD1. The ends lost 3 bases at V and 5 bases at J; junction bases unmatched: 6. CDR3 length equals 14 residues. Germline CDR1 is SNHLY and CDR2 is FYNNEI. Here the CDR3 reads CASSDWGQSYGYTF. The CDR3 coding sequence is TGTGCCAGCAGTGACTGGGGACAGTCTTATGGCTACACCTTC.

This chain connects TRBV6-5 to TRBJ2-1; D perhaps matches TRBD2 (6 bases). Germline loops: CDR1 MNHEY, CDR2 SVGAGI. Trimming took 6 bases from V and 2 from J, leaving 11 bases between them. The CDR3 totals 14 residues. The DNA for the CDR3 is TGTGCCAGCAGAAGACTAGACCCCTACAATGAGCAGTTCTTC. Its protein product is CASRRLDPYNEQFF.

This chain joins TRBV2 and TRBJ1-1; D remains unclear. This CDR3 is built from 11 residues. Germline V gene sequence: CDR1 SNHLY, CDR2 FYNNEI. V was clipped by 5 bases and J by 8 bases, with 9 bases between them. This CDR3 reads CASSREEEAFF. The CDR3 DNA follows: TGTGCCAGCAGTAGAGAGGAGGAAGCTTTCTTT. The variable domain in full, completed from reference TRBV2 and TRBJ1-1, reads EPEVTQTPSHQVTQMGQEVILRCVPISNHLYFYWYRQILGQKVEFLVSFYNNEISEKSEIFDDQFSVERPDGSNFTLKIRSTKLEDSAMYFCASSREEEAFFGQGTRLTVV.

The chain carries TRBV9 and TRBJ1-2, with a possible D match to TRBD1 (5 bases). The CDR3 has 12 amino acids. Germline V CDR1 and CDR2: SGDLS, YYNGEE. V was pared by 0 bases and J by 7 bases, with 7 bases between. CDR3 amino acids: CASSVVGGGYTF. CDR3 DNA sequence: TGTGCCAGCAGCGTAGTGGGGGGTGGCTACACCTTC. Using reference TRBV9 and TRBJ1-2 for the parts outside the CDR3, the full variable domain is DSGVTQTPKHLITATGQRVTLRCSPRSGDLSVYWYQQSLDQGLQFLIQYYNGEERAKGNILERFSAQQFPDLHSELNLSSLELGDSALYFCASSVVGGGYTFGSGTRLTVV.

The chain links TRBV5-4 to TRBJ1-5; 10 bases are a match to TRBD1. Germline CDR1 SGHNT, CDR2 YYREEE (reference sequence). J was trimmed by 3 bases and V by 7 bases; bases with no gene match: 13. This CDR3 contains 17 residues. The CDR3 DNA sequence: TGTGCCAGCTTAATGCTCCCGGGACAGGGGATCAATCAGCCCCAGCATTTT. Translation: CASLMLPGQGINQPQHF.

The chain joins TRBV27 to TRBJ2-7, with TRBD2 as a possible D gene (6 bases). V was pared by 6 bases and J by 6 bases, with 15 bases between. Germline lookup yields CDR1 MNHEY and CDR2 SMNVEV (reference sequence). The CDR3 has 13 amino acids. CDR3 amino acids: CASRSGGRREQYF. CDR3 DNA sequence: TGTGCCAGCAGATCCGGGGGAAGGCGCGAGCAGTACTTC.

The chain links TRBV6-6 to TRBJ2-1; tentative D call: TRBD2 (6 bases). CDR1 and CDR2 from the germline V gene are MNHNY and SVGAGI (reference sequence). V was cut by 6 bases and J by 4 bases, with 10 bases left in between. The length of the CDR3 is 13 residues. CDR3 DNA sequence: TGTGCCAGCAGGCGGGAAGGTTACAATGAGCAGTTCTTC. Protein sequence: CASRREGYNEQFF.

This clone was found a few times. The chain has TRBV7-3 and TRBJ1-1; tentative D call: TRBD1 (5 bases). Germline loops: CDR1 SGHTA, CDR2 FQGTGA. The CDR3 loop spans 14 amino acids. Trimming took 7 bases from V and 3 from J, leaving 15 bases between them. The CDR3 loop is CASKLWQGDTEAFF. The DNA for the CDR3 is TGTGCCAGCAAACTCTGGCAGGGCGACACTGAAGCTTTCTTT.

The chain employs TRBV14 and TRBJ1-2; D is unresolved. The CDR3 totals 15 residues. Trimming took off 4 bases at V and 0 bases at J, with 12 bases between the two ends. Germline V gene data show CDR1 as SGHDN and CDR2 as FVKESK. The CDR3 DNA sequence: TGTGCCAGCAGCCCAGTGGGCAGTACTAACTATGGCTACACCTTC. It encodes CASSPVGSTNYGYTF.

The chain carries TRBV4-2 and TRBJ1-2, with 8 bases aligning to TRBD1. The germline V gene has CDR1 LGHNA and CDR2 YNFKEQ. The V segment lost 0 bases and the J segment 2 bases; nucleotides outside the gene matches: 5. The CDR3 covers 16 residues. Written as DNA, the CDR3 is TGTGCCAGCAGCCAAGAAGTCAACAGGGGGAACTATGGCTACACCTTC. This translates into CASSQEVNRGNYGYTF.